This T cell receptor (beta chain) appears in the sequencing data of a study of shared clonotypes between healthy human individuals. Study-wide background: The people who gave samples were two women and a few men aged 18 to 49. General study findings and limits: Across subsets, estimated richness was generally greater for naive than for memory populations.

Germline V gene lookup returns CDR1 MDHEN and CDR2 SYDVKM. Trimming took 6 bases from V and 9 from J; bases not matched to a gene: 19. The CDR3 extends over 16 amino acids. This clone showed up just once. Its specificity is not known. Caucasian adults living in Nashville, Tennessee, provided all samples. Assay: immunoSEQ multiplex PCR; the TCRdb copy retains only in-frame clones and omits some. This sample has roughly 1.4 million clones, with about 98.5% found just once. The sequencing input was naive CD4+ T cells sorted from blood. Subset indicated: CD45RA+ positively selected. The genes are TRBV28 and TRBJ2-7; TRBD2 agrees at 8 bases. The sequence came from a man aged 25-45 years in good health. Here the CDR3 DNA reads TGTGCCAGCAGCCCAGGGACGATAGCGGGGAGCACCAGGCAGTACTTC. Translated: CASSPGTIAGSTRQYF. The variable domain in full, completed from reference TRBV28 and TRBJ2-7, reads DVKVTQSSRYLVKRTGEKVFLECVQDMDHENMFWYRQDPGLGLRLIYFSYDVKMKEKGDIPEGYSVSREKKERFSLILESASTNQTSMYLCASSPGTIAGSTRQYFGPGTRLTVT.